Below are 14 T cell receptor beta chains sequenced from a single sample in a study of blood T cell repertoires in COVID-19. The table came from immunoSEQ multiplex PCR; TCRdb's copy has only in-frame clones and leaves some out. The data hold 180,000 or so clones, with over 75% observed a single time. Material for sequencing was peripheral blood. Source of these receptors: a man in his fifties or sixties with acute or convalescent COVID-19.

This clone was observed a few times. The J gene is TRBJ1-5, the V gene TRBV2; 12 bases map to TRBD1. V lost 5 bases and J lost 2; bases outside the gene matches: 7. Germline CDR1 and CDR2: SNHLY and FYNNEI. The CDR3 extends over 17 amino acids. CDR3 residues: CASSKGQGASGNQPQHF. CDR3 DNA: TGTGCCAGCAGTAAGGGACAGGGGGCGAGTGGCAATCAGCCCCAGCATTTT.

Here the CDR3 reads CASSPGWGPNQPQHF. CDR3 in DNA: TGTGCCAGCAGCCCTGGCTGGGGGCCAAATCAGCCCCAGCATTTT. The genes are TRBV11-1 and TRBJ1-5; possible D gene TRBD1, 6 bases. The CDR3 consists of 15 residues. V was clipped by 5 bases and J by 4 bases, with 15 bases between them. In germline, CDR1 is SGHAT, CDR2 FQDESV (reference sequence). Based on the CDR3 plus reference TRBV11-1 and TRBJ1-5, the full variable domain is EAEVAQSPRYKITEKSQAVAFWCDPISGHATLYWYRQILGQGPELLVQFQDESVVDDSQLPKDRFSAERLKGVDSTLKIQPAELGDSAMYLCASSPGWGPNQPQHFGDGTRLSIL.

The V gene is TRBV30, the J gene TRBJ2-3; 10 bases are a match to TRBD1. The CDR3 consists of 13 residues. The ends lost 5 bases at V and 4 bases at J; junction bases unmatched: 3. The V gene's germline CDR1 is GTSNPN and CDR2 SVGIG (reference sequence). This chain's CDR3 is CAWDRGQADTQYF. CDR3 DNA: TGTGCCTGGGACAGGGGGCAGGCAGATACGCAGTATTTT.

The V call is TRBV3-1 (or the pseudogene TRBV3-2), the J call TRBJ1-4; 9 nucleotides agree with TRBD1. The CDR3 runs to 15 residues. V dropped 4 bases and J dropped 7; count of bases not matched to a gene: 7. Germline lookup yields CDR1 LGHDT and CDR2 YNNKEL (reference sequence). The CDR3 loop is CASSRLGQGSEKLFF. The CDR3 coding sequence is TGTGCCAGCAGCCGGTTGGGACAGGGTAGTGAAAAACTGTTTTTT.

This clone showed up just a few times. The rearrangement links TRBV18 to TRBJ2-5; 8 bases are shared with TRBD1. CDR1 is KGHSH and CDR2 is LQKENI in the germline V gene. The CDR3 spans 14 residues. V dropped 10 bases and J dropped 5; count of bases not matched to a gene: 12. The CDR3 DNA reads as TGTGCCACCACATCTCCAGGGGGCAGGGAGACCCAGTACTTC. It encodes CATTSPGGRETQYF.

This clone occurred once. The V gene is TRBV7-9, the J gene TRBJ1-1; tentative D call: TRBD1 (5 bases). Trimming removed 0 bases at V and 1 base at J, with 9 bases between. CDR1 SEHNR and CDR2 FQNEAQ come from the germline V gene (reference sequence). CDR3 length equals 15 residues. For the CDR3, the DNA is TGTGCCAGCAGCTTAGCAGGGCAGGGGAACACTGAAGCTTTCTTT. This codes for CASSLAGQGNTEAFF.

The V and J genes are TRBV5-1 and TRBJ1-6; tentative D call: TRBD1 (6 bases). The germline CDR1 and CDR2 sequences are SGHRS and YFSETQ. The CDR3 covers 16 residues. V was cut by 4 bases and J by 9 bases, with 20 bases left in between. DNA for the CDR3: TGCGCCAGCAGCCTAATAATCGGGACAATCCTTTCACCCCTCCACTTT. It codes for CASSLIIGTILSPLHF. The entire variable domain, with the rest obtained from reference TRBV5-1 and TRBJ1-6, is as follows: KAGVTQTPRYLIKTRGQQVTLSCSPISGHRSVSWYQQTPGQGLQFLFEYFSETQRNKGNFPGRFSGRQFSNSRSEMNVSTLELGDSALYLCASSLIIGTILSPLHFGNGTRLTVT.

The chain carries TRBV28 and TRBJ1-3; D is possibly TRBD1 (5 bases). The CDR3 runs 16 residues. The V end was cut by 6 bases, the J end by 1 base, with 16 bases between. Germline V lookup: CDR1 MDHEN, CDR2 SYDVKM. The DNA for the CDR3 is TGTGCCAGCAGCCCTGGGTCAGGGATATCTGGAAACACCATATATTTT. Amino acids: CASSPGSGISGNTIYF.

Written as DNA, the CDR3 is TGTGCCAGCAGTTTAGCGGGAGTAGAGACCCAGTACTTC. It specifies CASSLAGVETQYF. The chain links TRBV12-3 or TRBV12-4 to TRBJ2-5, with TRBD2 as a possible D gene (5 bases). V dropped 0 bases and J dropped 4 bases, with 6 bases sitting between them. The CDR3 is 13 amino acids.

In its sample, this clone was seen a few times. CDR3 sequence (DNA): TGTGCCAGCAGCGTAGATTACAGCGGGAGCGAGACCCAGTACTTC. The encoded protein is CASSVDYSGSETQYF. The chain uses TRBV9 and TRBJ2-5; 8 bases align to TRBD2. The CDR3 consists of 15 residues. Looked up from germline, CDR1 is SGDLS and CDR2 is YYNGEE. V was pared by 0 bases and J by 5 bases, with 6 bases of the junction left unmatched.

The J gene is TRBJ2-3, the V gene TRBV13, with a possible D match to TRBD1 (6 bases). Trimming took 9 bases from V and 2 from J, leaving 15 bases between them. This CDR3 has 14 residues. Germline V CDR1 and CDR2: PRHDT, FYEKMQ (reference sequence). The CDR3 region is CASSGQGLTDTQYF. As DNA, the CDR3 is TGTGCCAGTTCGGGGCAGGGGCTCACAGATACGCAGTATTTT.

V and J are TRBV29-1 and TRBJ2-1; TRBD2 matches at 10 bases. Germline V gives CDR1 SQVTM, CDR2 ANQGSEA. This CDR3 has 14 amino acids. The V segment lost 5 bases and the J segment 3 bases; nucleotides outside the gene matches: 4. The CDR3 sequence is CSVLAGEVYNEQFF. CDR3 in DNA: TGCAGCGTTCTAGCGGGAGAGGTCTACAATGAGCAGTTCTTC.

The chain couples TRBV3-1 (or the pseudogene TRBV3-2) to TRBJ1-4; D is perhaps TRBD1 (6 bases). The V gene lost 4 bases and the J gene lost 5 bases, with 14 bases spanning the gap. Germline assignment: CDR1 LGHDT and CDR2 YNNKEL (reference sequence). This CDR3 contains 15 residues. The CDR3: CASSPQGNRNEKLFF. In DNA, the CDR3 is TGTGCCAGCAGCCCCCAGGGGAATCGGAATGAAAAACTGTTTTTT.

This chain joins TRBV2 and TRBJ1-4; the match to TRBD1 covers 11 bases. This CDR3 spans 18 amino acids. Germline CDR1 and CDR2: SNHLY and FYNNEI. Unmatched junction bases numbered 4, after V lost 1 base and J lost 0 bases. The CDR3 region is CASSEGPGQGATNEKLFF. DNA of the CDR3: TGTGCCAGCAGTGAAGGACCGGGACAGGGGGCAACTAATGAAAAACTGTTTTTT. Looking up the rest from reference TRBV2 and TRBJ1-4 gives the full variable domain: EPEVTQTPSHQVTQMGQEVILRCVPISNHLYFYWYRQILGQKVEFLVSFYNNEISEKSEIFDDQFSVERPDGSNFTLKIRSTKLEDSAMYFCASSEGPGQGATNEKLFFGSGTQLSVL.